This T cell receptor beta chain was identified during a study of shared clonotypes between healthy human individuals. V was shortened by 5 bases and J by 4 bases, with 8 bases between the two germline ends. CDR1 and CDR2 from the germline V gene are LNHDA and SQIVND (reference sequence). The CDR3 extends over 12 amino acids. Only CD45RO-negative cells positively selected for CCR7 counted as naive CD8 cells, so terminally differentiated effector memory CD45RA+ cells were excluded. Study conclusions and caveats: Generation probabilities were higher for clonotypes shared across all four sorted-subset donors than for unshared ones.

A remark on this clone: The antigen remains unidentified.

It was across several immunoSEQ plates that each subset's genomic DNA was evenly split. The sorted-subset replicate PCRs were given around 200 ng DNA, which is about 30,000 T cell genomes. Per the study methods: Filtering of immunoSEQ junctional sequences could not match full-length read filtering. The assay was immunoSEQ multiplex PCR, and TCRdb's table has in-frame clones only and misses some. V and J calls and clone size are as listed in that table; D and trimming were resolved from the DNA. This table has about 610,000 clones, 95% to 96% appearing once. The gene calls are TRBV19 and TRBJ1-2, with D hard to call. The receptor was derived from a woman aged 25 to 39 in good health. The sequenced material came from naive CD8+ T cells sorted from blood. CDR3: CASSPDGYGYTF. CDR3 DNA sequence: TGTGCCAGTAGTCCCGACGGCTATGGCTACACCTTC.